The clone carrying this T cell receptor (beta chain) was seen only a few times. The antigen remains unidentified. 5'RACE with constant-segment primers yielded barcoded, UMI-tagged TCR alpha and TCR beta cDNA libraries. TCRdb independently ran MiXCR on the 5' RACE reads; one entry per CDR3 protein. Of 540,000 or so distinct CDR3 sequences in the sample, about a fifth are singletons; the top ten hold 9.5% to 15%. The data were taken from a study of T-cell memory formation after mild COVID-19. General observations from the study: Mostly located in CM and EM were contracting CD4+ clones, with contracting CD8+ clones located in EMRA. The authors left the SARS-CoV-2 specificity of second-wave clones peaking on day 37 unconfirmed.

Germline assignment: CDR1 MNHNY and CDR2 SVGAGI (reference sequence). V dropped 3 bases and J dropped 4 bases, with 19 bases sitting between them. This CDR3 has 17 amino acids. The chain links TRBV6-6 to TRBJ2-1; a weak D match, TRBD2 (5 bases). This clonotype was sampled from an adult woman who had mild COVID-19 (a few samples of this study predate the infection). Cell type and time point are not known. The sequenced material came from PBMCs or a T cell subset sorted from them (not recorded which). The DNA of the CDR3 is TGTGCCAGCAGTTATCCCCAAACTAGGGAAATGTACAATGAGCAGTTCTTC. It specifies CASSYPQTREMYNEQFF.